Listed here are 14 T cell receptor beta chains from one sample, sequenced in a study of blood T cell repertoires in COVID-19. Assay used: immunoSEQ multiplex PCR; TCRdb lists only in-frame clones, some missing. The top ten hold about 2% of the sample, which has fewer than 350,000 clones, roughly 90% seen once. The sample taken for sequencing was PBMCs or T cells enriched from blood (not recorded which). The source of these receptors is a woman between 35 and 50 years old with acute COVID-19.

This clone showed up just once. CDR3 sequence reads: CASSRNPGGTEAFF. The DNA of the CDR3 is TGTGCCAGCAGCCGTAACCCAGGGGGCACTGAAGCTTTCTTT. The rearrangement uses TRBV11-1 and TRBJ1-1; TRBD1 matches 7 bases. The V segment lost 5 bases and the J segment 4 bases; nucleotides outside the gene matches: 7. Germline V gene lookup returns CDR1 SGHAT and CDR2 FQDESV (reference sequence). This CDR3 contains 14 residues.

This sequence joins TRBV5-1 and TRBJ1-1, with 9 bases aligning to TRBD1. The CDR3 has 17 residues. Germline lookup yields CDR1 SGHRS and CDR2 YFSETQ. V trimming: 3 bases; J trimming: 2 bases; junction bases outside the gene matches: 11. CDR3 loop: CASSWTGAPARNTEAFF. CDR3 sequence (DNA): TGCGCCAGCAGCTGGACAGGGGCCCCAGCGAGAAACACTGAAGCTTTCTTT.

The rearrangement uses TRBV5-1 and TRBJ1-2; the D gene is possibly TRBD1 (6 bases). Germline V lookup: CDR1 SGHRS, CDR2 YFSETQ. CDR3 size: 14 residues. The V and J ends lost 5 bases and 9 bases respectively, with 20 bases between them. The CDR3 spells CASRSGGQSGSYTF. CDR3 in DNA: TGCGCCAGCAGATCCGGAGGACAGTCGGGAAGCTACACCTTC. Full variable domain (outside the CDR3, taken from reference TRBV5-1 and TRBJ1-2): KAGVTQTPRYLIKTRGQQVTLSCSPISGHRSVSWYQQTPGQGLQFLFEYFSETQRNKGNFPGRFSGRQFSNSRSEMNVSTLELGDSALYLCASRSGGQSGSYTFGSGTRLTVV.

The rearrangement joins TRBV2 to TRBJ2-7; TRBD2 is a possible D gene (6 bases). Looked up from germline, CDR1 is SNHLY and CDR2 is FYNNEI. The CDR3 is 14 residues long. Trimming shortened V by 4 bases and J by 2 bases, and 12 bases separated the two germline ends. The CDR3 nucleotides read TGTGCCAGCAGTGCGCGGGGTGGGGCCTACGAGCAGTACTTC. Amino acid sequence: CASSARGGAYEQYF.

This clone occurred once. V is TRBV19 and J is TRBJ1-4, with TRBD1 matching over 7 bases. The trim removed 2 bases at V and 8 bases at J, leaving 11 bases unmatched. Looked up from germline, CDR1 is LNHDA and CDR2 is SQIVND (reference sequence). CDR3 length: 16 residues. The CDR3 is CASSIWVRGRGEKLFF. The CDR3 coding sequence is TGTGCCAGTAGTATATGGGTTAGGGGGCGTGGGGAAAAACTGTTTTTT.

The chain carries TRBV4-1 and TRBJ1-1; TRBD1 agrees at 7 bases. The germline V gene has CDR1 MGHRA and CDR2 YSYEKL. The trim removed 0 bases at V and 3 bases at J, leaving 10 bases unmatched. The CDR3 runs 17 residues. CDR3 DNA sequence: TGCGCCAGCAGCCAAGATCTTTGGAGACAGGGCGACACTGAAGCTTTCTTT. Its protein is CASSQDLWRQGDTEAFF.

The chain is built from TRBV10-1 and TRBJ1-1; the match to TRBD1 covers 12 bases. In germline, CDR1 is WNHNN, CDR2 SYGVQD (reference sequence). This CDR3 comprises 14 residues. With V trimmed by 6 bases and J by 3 bases, 2 bases remained unmatched. The CDR3 protein is CASRGDRGHTEAFF. For the CDR3, the DNA is TGCGCCAGCAGGGGGGACAGGGGGCACACTGAAGCTTTCTTT.

The rearrangement joins TRBV5-4 to TRBJ2-2; 8 bases agree with TRBD2. The J segment lost 5 bases and the V segment lost 7 bases, leaving 7 bases of the junction unmatched. CDR3 length equals 14 residues. Germline V gene lookup returns CDR1 SGHNT and CDR2 YYREEE (reference sequence). The CDR3 region is CASSVPGGTGELFF. DNA for the CDR3: TGTGCCAGCTCCGTCCCGGGGGGGACCGGGGAGCTGTTTTTT.

The chain couples TRBV4-2 to TRBJ1-2; 7 nucleotides align to TRBD1. The CDR3 has 15 residues. The trim removed 3 bases at V and 4 bases at J, leaving 8 bases unmatched. CDR1 LGHNA and CDR2 YNFKEQ come from the germline V gene. CDR3 nucleotides: TGTGCCAGCAGCCAGTCAGGGACAGTGAGCTATGGCTACACCTTC. This encodes CASSQSGTVSYGYTF.

The chain uses TRBV16 and TRBJ1-4; 10 bases line up with TRBD1. V lost 3 bases and J lost 3; bases outside the gene matches: 4. This CDR3 spans 16 amino acids. Germline assignment: CDR1 KGHSY and CDR2 FQNENV. CDR3 sequence reads: CASSQRQGAANEKLFF. CDR3 nucleotide sequence: TGTGCCAGCAGCCAGAGACAGGGGGCGGCTAATGAAAAACTGTTTTTT.

The CDR3 DNA reads TGTGCCAGCAGATCGGACAGCTACGAGCAGTACTTC. This codes for CASRSDSYEQYF. The chain joins TRBV6-5 to TRBJ2-7, with D possibly TRBD1 on 6 matching bases. Trimming left V 6 bases short and J 3 bases short, with 9 bases between. Germline assignment: CDR1 MNHEY and CDR2 SVGAGI. CDR3 length: 12 amino acids.

The gene calls are TRBV7-2 and TRBJ1-6; 7 nucleotides match TRBD1. Germline CDR1 SGHTA, CDR2 FQGNSA. The J segment lost 9 bases and the V segment lost 7 bases, leaving 12 bases of the junction unmatched. The CDR3 length is 15 residues. The CDR3 sequence: CASTLTRGYGSPLHF. CDR3 nucleotides: TGTGCCAGCACCCTTACCAGGGGGTATGGTTCACCCCTCCACTTT.

The chain employs TRBV3-1 (or the pseudogene TRBV3-2) and TRBJ1-6, with D uncertain. The CDR3 is 14 residues long. Germline V gene data show CDR1 as LGHDT and CDR2 as YNNKEL (reference sequence). V was clipped by 0 bases and J by 8 bases, with 8 bases between them. CDR3: CASSQDPGDSPLHF. The CDR3 bases are TGTGCCAGCAGCCAAGATCCCGGGGATTCACCCCTCCACTTT.

There are many counts of this clone. V is TRBV5-4 and J is TRBJ1-5; D is ambiguous. CDR1 and CDR2 (germline): SGHNT, YYREEE (reference sequence). The CDR3 has 13 residues. V shed 4 bases and J shed 6 bases, with 11 bases lying between them. The CDR3 sequence is CASSGGLGQPQHF. CDR3 in DNA: TGTGCCAGCAGCGGAGGGTTGGGTCAGCCCCAGCATTTT.